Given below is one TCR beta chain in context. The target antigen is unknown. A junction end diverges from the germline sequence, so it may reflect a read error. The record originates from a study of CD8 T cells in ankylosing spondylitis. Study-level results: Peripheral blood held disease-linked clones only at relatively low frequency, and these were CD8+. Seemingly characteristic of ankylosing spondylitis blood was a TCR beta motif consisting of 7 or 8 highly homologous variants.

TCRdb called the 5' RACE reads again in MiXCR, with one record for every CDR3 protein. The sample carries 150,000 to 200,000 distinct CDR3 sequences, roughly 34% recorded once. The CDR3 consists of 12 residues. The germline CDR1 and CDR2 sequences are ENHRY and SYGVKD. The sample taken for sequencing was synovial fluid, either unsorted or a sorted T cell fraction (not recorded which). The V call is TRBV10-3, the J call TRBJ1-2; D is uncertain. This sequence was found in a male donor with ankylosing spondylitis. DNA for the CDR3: TGTGTCATCACGGCAGGAACTAAAGGCTACACCTTC. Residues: CVITAGTKGYTF.